These 5 T cell receptor beta chains were all obtained from the same sample, sequenced in a study of graft-versus-host responses after intestinal transplantation. Their target antigens are unknown. Generated by immunoSEQ multiplex PCR, the TCRdb table keeps only in-frame clones and is missing some. The table records fewer than 90,000 clones, about 95% of them present only once. Sequenced here: unstimulated CD4+ T cells sorted from spleen or lymph node cells, sampled before transplant. The receptor source for this set is a human donor who was the organ donor for an intestinal transplant.

J is TRBJ2-7 and V is TRBV6-5; TRBD1 matches at 8 bases. This CDR3 spans 14 amino acids. Looked up from germline, CDR1 is MNHEY and CDR2 is SVGAGI. Trimming cost V 4 bases and J 2 bases; bases outside gene matches: 4. The CDR3 loop reads CASSSLGQAYEQYF. The DNA for the CDR3 is TGTGCCAGCAGTTCCCTGGGACAGGCCTACGAGCAGTACTTC.

The V call is TRBV5-4, the J call TRBJ2-5; perhaps TRBD2 as D (5 bases). Trimming removed 3 bases at V and 2 bases at J, with 11 bases between. Germline loops: CDR1 SGHNT, CDR2 YYREEE (reference sequence). The CDR3 has 14 residues. The DNA of the CDR3 is TGTGCCAGCAGCTCGGGGTTGGGGCAAGAGACCCAGTACTTC. Its translation: CASSSGLGQETQYF.

The chain recombines TRBV28 with TRBJ1-2; no firm D call. Per germline, CDR1 MDHEN and CDR2 SYDVKM. The CDR3 extends over 14 amino acids. V gave up 5 bases and J gave up 3 bases, with 13 bases separating them. CDR3 coding DNA: TGTGCCAGCAGTCGAAGGGCGGGTTACTATGGCTACACCTTC. It yields the protein CASSRRAGYYGYTF.

The chain couples TRBV27 to TRBJ1-5; D uncertain. Trimming left V 2 bases short and J 6 bases short, with 20 bases between. The CDR3 length is 17 residues. Per the germline V gene, CDR1 is MNHEY and CDR2 is SMNVEV (reference sequence). The CDR3 coding sequence is TGTGCCAGCAGTTTAACCGCCGCCAGAACTTTAGCTCAGCCCCAGCATTTT. It is translated as CASSLTAARTLAQPQHF.

CDR3 bases: TGTGCCAGCAGCGTAATCTGGGACAGAGATACGCAGTATTTT. This sequence encodes CASSVIWDRDTQYF. The V and J genes are TRBV9 and TRBJ2-3; TRBD1 matches at 7 bases. The CDR3 runs to 14 residues. Looked up from germline, CDR1 is SGDLS and CDR2 is YYNGEE. Trimming cost V 1 base and J 5 bases; bases outside gene matches: 4.